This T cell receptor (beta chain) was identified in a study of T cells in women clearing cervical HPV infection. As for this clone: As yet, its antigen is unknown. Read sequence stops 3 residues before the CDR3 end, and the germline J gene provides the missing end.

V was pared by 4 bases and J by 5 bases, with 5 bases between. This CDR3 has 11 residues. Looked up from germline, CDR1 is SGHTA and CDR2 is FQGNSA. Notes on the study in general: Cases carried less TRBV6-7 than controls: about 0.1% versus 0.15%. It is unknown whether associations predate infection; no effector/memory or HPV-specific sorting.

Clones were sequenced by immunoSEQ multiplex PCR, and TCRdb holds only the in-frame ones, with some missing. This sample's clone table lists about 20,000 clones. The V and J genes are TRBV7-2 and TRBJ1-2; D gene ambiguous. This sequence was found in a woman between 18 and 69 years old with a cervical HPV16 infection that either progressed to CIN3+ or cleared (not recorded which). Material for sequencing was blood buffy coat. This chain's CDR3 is CASSSQYGYTF. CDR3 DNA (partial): TGTGCCAGCAGCTCCCAATATGGC.